This T cell receptor beta chain was retrieved from a study of blood T cell repertoires in COVID-19. Turning to the study itself: Researchers got acute and convalescent COVID-19 samples from the United States, Italy and Spain. PBMCs, B-cell-depleted T cells, or T cells provided the cDNA or gDNA that made up the material.

This clone was seen more than once but under ten times. As processed by the authors: Reference gene primer amplification in the assay estimated nucleated cell counts. Some clones are missing from TCRdb's copy, which holds only in-frame ones; the method was immunoSEQ multiplex PCR. The V and J calls and clone size come from that table; D and trimming were worked out from the DNA. Among about 260,000 clones listed, 88% were seen once. This sequence originates from a human donor in a cohort sampled during active COVID-19. Sequencing input: peripheral blood.

The CDR3 sequence is CAISEGGVDQPQHF. For the CDR3, the DNA is TGTGCCATCAGTGAGGGAGGGGTGGATCAGCCCCAGCATTTT. The chain is built from TRBV10-3 and TRBJ1-5; D possibly corresponds to TRBD1 (5 bases). The CDR3 contains 14 residues. Germline lookup yields CDR1 ENHRY and CDR2 SYGVKD. V was pared by 2 bases and J by 5 bases, with 10 bases between.